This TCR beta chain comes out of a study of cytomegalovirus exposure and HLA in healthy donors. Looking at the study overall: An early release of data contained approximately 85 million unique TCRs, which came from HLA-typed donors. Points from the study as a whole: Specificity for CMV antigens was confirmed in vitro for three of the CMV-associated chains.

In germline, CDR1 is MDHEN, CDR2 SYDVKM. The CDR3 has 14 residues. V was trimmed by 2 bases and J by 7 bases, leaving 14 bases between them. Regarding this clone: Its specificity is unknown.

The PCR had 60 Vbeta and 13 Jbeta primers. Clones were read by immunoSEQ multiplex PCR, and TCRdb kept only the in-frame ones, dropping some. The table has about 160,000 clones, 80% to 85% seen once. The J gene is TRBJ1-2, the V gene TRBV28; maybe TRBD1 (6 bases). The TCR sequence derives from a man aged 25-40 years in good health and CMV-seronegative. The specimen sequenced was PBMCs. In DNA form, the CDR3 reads TGTGCCAGCAGTTTAGGGCAGGGGAAGGTTGGCTACACCTTC. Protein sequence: CASSLGQGKVGYTF.